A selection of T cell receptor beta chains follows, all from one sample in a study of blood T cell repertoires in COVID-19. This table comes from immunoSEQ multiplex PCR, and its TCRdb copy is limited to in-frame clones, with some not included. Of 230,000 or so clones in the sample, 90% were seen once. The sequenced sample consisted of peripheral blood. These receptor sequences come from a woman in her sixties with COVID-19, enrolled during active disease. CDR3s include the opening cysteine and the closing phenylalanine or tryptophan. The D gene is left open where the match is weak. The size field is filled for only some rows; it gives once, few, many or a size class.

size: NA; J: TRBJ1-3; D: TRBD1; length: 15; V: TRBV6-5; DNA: TGTGCCACCTTTTGGACAGGGTCGTCAGGAAACACCATATATTTT; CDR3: CATFWTGSSGNTIYF
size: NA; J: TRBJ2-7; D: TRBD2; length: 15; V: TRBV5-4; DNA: TGTGCCAGCAGCTTGTCGGCGGGGGGGCCCTACGAGCAGTACTTC; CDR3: CASSLSAGGPYEQYF
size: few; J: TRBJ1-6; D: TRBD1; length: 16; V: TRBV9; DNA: TGTGCCAGCAGCGAAGGACAGGGGCCCTATAATTCACCCCTCCACTTT; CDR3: CASSEGQGPYNSPLHF
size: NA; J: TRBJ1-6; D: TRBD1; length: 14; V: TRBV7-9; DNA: TGTGCCAGCAGCCCGGGACAGGATAATTCACCCCTCCACTTT; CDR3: CASSPGQDNSPLHF
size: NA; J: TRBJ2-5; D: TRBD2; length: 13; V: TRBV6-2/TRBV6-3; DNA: TGTGCCAGCAGTTATACGGGGGGAGAGACCCAGTACTTC; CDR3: CASSYTGGETQYF
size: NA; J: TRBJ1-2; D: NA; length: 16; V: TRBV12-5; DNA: TGTGCTAGTGGTCTCCTCGGGACATCAATCAACTATGGCTACACCTTC; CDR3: CASGLLGTSINYGYTF
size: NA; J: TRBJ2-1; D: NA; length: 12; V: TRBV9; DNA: TGTGCCAGCAGCGTGGACTTCAATGAGCAGTTCTTC; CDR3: CASSVDFNEQFF
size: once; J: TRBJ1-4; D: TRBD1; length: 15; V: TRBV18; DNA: TGTGCCAGCTCTCCATCAACAGGGGCTAGTGAAAAACTGTTTTTT; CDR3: CASSPSTGASEKLFF
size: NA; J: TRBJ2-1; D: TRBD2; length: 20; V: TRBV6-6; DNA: TGTGCCAGCAGCAAATCGACGGGGGGGCCAAGCCCCGGCTCCTACAATGAGCAGTTCTTC; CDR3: CASSKSTGGPSPGSYNEQFF
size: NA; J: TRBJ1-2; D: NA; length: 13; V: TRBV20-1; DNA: TGCAGTGCTAGTCCTGGGGGCATCTATGGCTACACCTTC; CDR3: CSASPGGIYGYTF
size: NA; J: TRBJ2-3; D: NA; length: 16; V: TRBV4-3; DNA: TGCGCCAGCAGCCAAGAATACCGGGATAGCACAGATACGCAGTATTTT; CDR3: CASSQEYRDSTDTQYF
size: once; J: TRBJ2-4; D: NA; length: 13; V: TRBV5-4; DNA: TGTGCCAGCAGCACCCGGGACAATAACATTCAGTACTTC; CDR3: CASSTRDNNIQYF
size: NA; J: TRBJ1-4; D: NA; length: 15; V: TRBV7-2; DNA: TGTGCCAGCAGCTTAGGGGCTACAACTAATGAAAAACTGTTTTTT; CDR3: CASSLGATTNEKLFF
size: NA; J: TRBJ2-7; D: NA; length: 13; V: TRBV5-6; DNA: TGTGCCAGCAGCTTGGTCGGTACCTACGAGCAGTACTTC; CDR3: CASSLVGTYEQYF
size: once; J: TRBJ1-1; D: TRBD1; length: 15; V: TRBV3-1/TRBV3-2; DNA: TGTGCCAGCAGCCCGGGACAGTTCATGAACACTGAAGCTTTCTTT; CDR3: CASSPGQFMNTEAFF
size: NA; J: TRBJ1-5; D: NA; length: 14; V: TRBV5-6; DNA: TGTGCCAGCAGCCCACGGGGACAACGGGAGCCCCAGCATTTT; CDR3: CASSPRGQREPQHF
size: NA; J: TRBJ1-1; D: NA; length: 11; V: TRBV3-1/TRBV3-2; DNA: TGTGCCAGCAGTATGAACACTGAAGCTTTCTTT; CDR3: CASSMNTEAFF
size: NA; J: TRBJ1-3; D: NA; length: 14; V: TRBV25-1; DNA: TGTGCCAGCAGCGACAGAATCTCTGGAAACACCATATATTTT; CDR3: CASSDRISGNTIYF
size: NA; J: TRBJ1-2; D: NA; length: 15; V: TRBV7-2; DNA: TGTGCCAGCAGCTTAGGCGTTGGGAGTAACTATGGCTACACCTTC; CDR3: CASSLGVGSNYGYTF
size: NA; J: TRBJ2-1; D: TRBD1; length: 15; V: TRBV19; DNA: TGTGCCAGTAGTATGTCGGGACAGTCCTACAATGAGCAGTTCTTC; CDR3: CASSMSGQSYNEQFF
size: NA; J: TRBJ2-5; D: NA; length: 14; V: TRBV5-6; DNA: TGTGCCAGCAGCCGAATTGCTTCTAGTCGAACCCAGTACTTC; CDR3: CASSRIASSRTQYF
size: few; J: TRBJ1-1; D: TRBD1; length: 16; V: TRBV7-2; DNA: TGTGCCAGCAGCTTAGCGGTGGGCAGGGGGCTCACTGAAGCTTTCTTT; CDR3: CASSLAVGRGLTEAFF
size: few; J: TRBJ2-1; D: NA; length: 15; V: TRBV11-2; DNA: TGTGCCAGCAGCCTGGGGCAGAGCTCCTACAATGAGCAGTTCTTC; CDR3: CASSLGQSSYNEQFF
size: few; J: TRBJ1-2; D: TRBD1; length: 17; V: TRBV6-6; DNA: TGTGCCAGCAGCCGAGGGGGGACAGGGAGTATCGGCTATGGCTACACCTTC; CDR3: CASSRGGTGSIGYGYTF
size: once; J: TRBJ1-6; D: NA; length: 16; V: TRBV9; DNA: TGTGCCAGCAGCGTAGAGGCAGGGGCCACAAGTTCACCCCTCCACTTT; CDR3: CASSVEAGATSSPLHF
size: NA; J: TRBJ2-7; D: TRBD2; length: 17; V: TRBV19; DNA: TGTGCCAGTAGCGAATTTAGCGGACTAGGTTTTTTCTACGAGCAGTACTTC; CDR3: CASSEFSGLGFFYEQYF
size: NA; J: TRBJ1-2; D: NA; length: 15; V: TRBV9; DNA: TGTGCCAGCAGCCCCCCCGGGGGGGAGAAATATGGCTACACCTTC; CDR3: CASSPPGGEKYGYTF
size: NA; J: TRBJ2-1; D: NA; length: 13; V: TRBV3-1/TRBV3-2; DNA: TGTGCCAGCAGCCAAGATTGGCGAGGTGAGCAGTTCTTC; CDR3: CASSQDWRGEQFF
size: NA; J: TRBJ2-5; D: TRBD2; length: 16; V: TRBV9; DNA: TGTGCCAGCAGCGTAGATGGCGCGGGGGGGCAAGAGACCCAGTACTTC; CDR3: CASSVDGAGGQETQYF
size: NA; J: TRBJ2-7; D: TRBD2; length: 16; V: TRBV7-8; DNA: TGTGCCAGCAGCTGGGGACTAGCGGGGGCCTCCTACGAGCAGTACTTC; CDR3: CASSWGLAGASYEQYF
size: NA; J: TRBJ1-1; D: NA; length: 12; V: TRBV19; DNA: TGTGCCAGTAGTATAAATGGCAAAGAAGCTTTCTTT; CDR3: CASSINGKEAFF
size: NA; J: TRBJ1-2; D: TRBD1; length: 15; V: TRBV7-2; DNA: TGTGCCAGCAGCCCGACAGGGACAGGCGGCTATGGCTACACCTTC; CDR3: CASSPTGTGGYGYTF
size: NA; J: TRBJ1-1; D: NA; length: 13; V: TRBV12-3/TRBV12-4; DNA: TGTGCCAGCAGCTCCTGGGAGTCCTCGGGAGCTTTCTTT; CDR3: CASSSWESSGAFF
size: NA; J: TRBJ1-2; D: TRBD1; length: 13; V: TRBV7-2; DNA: TGTGCCAGCAGCCGGACAGGGGAAAAAGGCTACACCTTC; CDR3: CASSRTGEKGYTF
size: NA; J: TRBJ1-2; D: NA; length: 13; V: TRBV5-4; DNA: TGTGCCAGCAGGTTGACAGGCAACTATGGCTACACCTTC; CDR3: CASRLTGNYGYTF
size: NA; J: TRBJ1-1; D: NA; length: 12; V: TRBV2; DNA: TGTGCCAGCGAAGGGGCTAACACTGAAGCTTTCTTT; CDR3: CASEGANTEAFF
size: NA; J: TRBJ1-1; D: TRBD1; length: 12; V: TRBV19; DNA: TGTGCCAGTAGTATGGCGGACAGGGAAGCTTTCTTT; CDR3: CASSMADREAFF
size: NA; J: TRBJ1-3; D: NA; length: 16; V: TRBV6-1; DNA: TGTGCCAGCAGTGAAGTGGGGGGGTTCAGTGGAAACACCATATATTTT; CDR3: CASSEVGGFSGNTIYF